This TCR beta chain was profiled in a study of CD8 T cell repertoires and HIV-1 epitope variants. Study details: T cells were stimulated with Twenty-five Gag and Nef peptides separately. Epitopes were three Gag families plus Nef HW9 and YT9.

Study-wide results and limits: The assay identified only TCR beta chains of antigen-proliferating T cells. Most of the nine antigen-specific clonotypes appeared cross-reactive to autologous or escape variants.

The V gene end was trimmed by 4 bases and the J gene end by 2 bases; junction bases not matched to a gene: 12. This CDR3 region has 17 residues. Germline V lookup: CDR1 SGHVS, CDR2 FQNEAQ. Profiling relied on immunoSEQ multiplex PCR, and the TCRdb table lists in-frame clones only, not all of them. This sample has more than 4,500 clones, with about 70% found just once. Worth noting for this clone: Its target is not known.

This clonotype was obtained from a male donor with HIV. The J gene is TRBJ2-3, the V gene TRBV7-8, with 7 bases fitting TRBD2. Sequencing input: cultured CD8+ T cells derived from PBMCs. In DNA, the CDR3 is TGTGCCAGCAGCTACGCCTTTGGGGGGGACCTCACAGATACGCAGTATTTT. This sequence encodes CASSYAFGGDLTDTQYF.